Presented here are 8 T cell receptor beta chains from one specimen sequenced in a study of Tregs in tolerant kidney transplant recipients. The nonmyeloablative bone marrow transplants came from related graft donors, with transient mixed chimerism. Some clones are missing from TCRdb's copy, which holds only in-frame ones; the method was immunoSEQ multiplex PCR. This sample has approximately 82,000 clones; 93% occur once, and the top ten carry about 1.5%. The sample consisted of CD4+ T cells from blood (PBMCs), taken 12 months after the transplant. These receptors were collected from a human patient who received a combined kidney and bone marrow transplant. The T cells may come from the graft donor.

The gene calls are TRBV29-1 and TRBJ1-2; D gene ambiguous. The ends were cut back, 2 bases at V and 8 bases at J, with 9 bases in the middle. Per the germline V gene, CDR1 is SQVTM and CDR2 is ANQGSEA. The CDR3 runs to 11 residues. DNA of the CDR3: TGCAGCGTTGAAAACGGGTACGGCTACACCTTC. Its translation is CSVENGYGYTF.

The V call is TRBV7-3, the J call TRBJ2-1, with 11 bases aligning to TRBD2. The germline V gene encodes CDR1 SGHTA and CDR2 FQGTGA. J was trimmed by 4 bases and V by 1 base; bases with no gene match: 3. The CDR3 has 16 amino acids. In DNA, the CDR3 is TGTGCCAGCAGCTTAAGGGGGACTAGCGGTTACAATGAGCAGTTCTTC. Its translation: CASSLRGTSGYNEQFF.

The chain employs TRBV12-5 and TRBJ2-7, with 8 bases lining up with TRBD1. V shed 6 bases, J shed 3 bases, and the junction held 10 bases outside the gene matches. Germline values: CDR1 LGHNT, CDR2 FRNRAP. There are 15 residues in the CDR3. This chain's CDR3 is CASGAGQGLNYEQYF. CDR3 sequence (DNA): TGTGCTAGTGGGGCCGGACAGGGCTTGAACTACGAGCAGTACTTC.

The table lists this clone with a few counts. The chain couples TRBV7-2 to TRBJ2-5; 8 positions agree with TRBD1. The CDR3 length is 14 residues. Germline V gene sequence: CDR1 SGHTA, CDR2 FQGNSA. V was clipped by 5 bases and J by 1 base; unmatched bases: 3. The CDR3 DNA reads as TGTGCCAGCAGCGGGCAGGGGGCCCAAGAGACCCAGTACTTC. Translated, it gives CASSGQGAQETQYF.

This chain connects TRBV5-6 to TRBJ2-7, with TRBD2 identical over 16 bases. V was pared by 4 bases and J by 4 bases, with 11 bases of the junction left unmatched. The CDR3 has 18 residues. CDR1 is SGHDT, CDR2 YYEEEE, per germline. The CDR3 DNA reads TGTGCCAGCAGCCCAGGGACTAGCGGGAGGGGAAGGTATTACGAGCAGTACTTC. Its translation is CASSPGTSGRGRYYEQYF.

V gene TRBV18 combines with J gene TRBJ1-1; 11 bases map to TRBD1. The J segment lost 6 bases and the V segment lost 1 base, leaving 1 base of the junction unmatched. Germline-derived CDR1 and CDR2 are KGHSH and LQKENI. This CDR3 has 14 residues. CDR3 residues: CASSPLGQGAEAFF. The CDR3 DNA follows: TGTGCCAGCTCACCACTGGGACAGGGGGCTGAAGCTTTCTTT.

This clone occurred once. The V and J genes are TRBV2 and TRBJ1-5; weak D call: TRBD1 (5 bases). The CDR3 is made up of 15 amino acids. Germline CDR1 reads SNHLY; CDR2 reads FYNNEI. The V gene lost 4 bases and the J gene lost 6 bases, with 16 bases spanning the gap. In nucleotides, the CDR3 is TGTGCCAGCAGTGGGACACCTAAGATGGGTCAGCCCCAGCATTTT. It codes for CASSGTPKMGQPQHF.

The chain couples TRBV7-3 to TRBJ2-5, with 8 bases that match TRBD1. The J call could be wrong; TRBJ2-7 is a better fit for the DNA end. The germline gives CDR1 SGHTA, CDR2 FQGTGA. CDR3 length: 13 amino acids. The CDR3 reads CASSLDRAYEQYF. The CDR3 region has the DNA TGTGCCAGCAGCTTGGACAGGGCCTACGAGCAGTACTTC.